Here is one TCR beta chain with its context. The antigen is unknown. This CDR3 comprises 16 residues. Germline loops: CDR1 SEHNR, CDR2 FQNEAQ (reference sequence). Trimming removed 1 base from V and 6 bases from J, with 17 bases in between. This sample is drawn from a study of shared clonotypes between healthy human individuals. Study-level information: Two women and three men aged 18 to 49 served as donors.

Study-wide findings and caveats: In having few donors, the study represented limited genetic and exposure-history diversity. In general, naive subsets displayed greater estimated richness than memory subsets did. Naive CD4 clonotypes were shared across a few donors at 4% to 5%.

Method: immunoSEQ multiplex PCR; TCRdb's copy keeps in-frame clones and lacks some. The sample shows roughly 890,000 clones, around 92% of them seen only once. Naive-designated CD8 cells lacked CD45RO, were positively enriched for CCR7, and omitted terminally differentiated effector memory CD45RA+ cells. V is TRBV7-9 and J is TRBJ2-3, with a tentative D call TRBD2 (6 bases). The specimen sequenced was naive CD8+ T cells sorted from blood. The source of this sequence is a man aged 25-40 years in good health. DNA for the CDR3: TGTGCCAGCAGCTTAGGTTGGGAGGCCCCAATTGATACGCAGTATTTT. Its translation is CASSLGWEAPIDTQYF.